This TCR beta chain was recovered during a study of T-cell memory formation after mild COVID-19 (dated by TCRdb to about 2021). About the study as a whole: Most TCR sequence clusters were specific to one of the two donors. The cohort comprised two young, previously healthy adult volunteers, one female and one male. T-cell clones expanding and contracting after mild COVID-19 in a couple of donors were tracked by longitudinal TCRalpha and TCRbeta repertoire sequencing.

General conclusions and limits of the study: Only two mild cases were covered in the study, and larger cohorts including severe cases with pre-infection samples were considered necessary. From day 15 to 85, contracting clones showed balanced CD4/CD8 phenotypes, whereas a second wave of clones that expanded from day 15 to 37 leaned towards CD4+. SARS-CoV-2 specificity was not confirmed for the second-wave clones peaking on day 37. Some responding clones were detected in pre-infection memory, suggesting pre-existing cross-reactive memory T cells joined the SARS-CoV-2 response. Contracting CD4+ clones turned up mainly in the CM and EM memory subsets, whereas EMRA was where CD8+ clones were enriched.

Sequencing relied on an Illumina NovaSeq 6000. TCRalpha and TCRbeta cDNA libraries were constructed by 5'RACE with constant-segment primers, with sample barcodes and unique molecular identifiers being introduced. RNA was extracted from every sample with Trizol reagent. The libraries were amplified in two PCR steps, and the second step added a second sample barcode and Illumina TruSeq adapters. Sequencing of the libraries was done on an Illumina NovaSeq, producing 2 x 150 bp paired-end reads. The authors processed their data as follows. With migec v1.2.7, reads were demultiplexed and then collapsed into UMI-guided consensus sequences. Using mixcr v2.1.11, the UMI consensuses were aligned to TRA and TRB V and J templates and assembled into clonotypes. A clonotype was counted as expanded or contracted only when both edgeR and NoisET called the clonotype significant, with the noise models trained on biological replicates. edgeR calls used a false discovery rate-adjusted p below 0.01 and a log2 fold-change threshold of 1. As an exploratory analysis of dynamics, PCA with hierarchical clustering was applied to max-normalized trajectories of the 1000 most abundant clonotypes. The CD4 or CD8 phenotype of responding clones was assigned using the separately sequenced CD4+ and CD8+ repertoires. TCRdb passed the public sequencing reads through fastp at Q25 and MiXCR, retaining productive beta sequences. Entries are consolidated by CDR3 protein sequence, retaining the most common genes and DNA. TCRdb's processing, not the authors', yielded these V and J calls. The sample yields a few hundred thousand distinct CDR3 sequences; around 30% were counted once. Of the sample, around 10% falls within the top ten clones.

As for this clonotype: Which antigen it targets is not known. Base-call qualities are not available, and no considerably larger clone is one nucleotide away.

PBMCs were isolated by Ficoll-Paque density gradient centrifugation. Spanning cysteine to phenylalanine, the CDR3 consists of 15 amino acids. This entry keeps only the CDR3 DNA: 45 bases, framed from base 1. Germline trimming: 7 bases from V, 0 bases from J; junction bases outside gene matches: 3. What was sequenced was PBMCs or a T cell subset sorted from them (not recorded which). This receptor was obtained from an adult woman who had mild COVID-19 (a few samples of this study predate the infection). The sample titles of this study are shuffled in the database, so cell type and time point are left out; the donor was told from shared clones. The receptor chain draws on TRBV12-3 or TRBV12-4 and TRBJ2-3, with 11 middle bases fitting TRBD2. The nucleotides read TGTGCCAGCACCCTAGCGGGGGGTAGCACAGATACGCAGTATTTT. This yields the protein CASTLAGGSTDTQYF.